The 18 T cell receptor beta chains listed next were all sequenced from one sample in a study of blood T cell repertoires in COVID-19. Produced via immunoSEQ multiplex PCR; TCRdb's table is partial and in-frame only. The sample has over 200,000 clones, less than 90% seen once. The sample taken for sequencing was peripheral blood. The receptors stem from a man aged 40-55 years with active or convalescent COVID-19.

J is TRBJ1-5 and V is TRBV19, with 9 bases matching TRBD1. This CDR3 is 19 amino acids long. Germline V gene lookup returns CDR1 LNHDA and CDR2 SQIVND (reference sequence). After removal of 3 bases from V and 0 bases from J, the junction contained 12 bases not matched to a gene. CDR3 region: CASSIRSWDRAFSNQPQHF. The CDR3 nucleotides are TGTGCCAGTAGTATCCGCTCATGGGACAGGGCCTTTAGCAATCAGCCCCAGCATTTT.

The CDR3 DNA follows: TGTGCCAGTTCATTAAGCGACAATCAGCCCCAGCATTTT. It is translated as CASSLSDNQPQHF. The rearrangement joins TRBV9 to TRBJ1-5; D not resolved. The CDR3 sequence is 13 residues long. Germline CDR1 reads SGDLS; CDR2 reads YYNGEE. V was trimmed by 8 bases and J by 3 bases, leaving 12 bases between them.

The chain combines TRBV10-3 with TRBJ1-1; TRBD1 agrees at 7 bases. The germline V gene has CDR1 ENHRY and CDR2 SYGVKD. The CDR3 length is 16 residues. With 4 bases clipped from V and 4 bases from J, the junction kept 12 bases outside the gene matches. CDR3 loop: CAISAERQGGITEAFF. Here the CDR3 DNA reads TGTGCCATCAGTGCCGAAAGACAGGGAGGTATCACTGAAGCTTTCTTT.

This chain joins TRBV5-6 and TRBJ2-7; possibly TRBD2 for D (5 bases). Trimming took off 1 base at V and 6 bases at J, with 14 bases between the two ends. This CDR3 comprises 14 residues. Germline values: CDR1 SGHDT, CDR2 YYEEEE. CDR3 region: CASSLSPRESEQYF. CDR3 bases: TGTGCCAGCAGCTTGTCCCCTCGGGAAAGCGAGCAGTACTTC.

The gene calls are TRBV12-3 or TRBV12-4 and TRBJ2-3; tentatively, D is TRBD2 (5 bases). Trimming removed 2 bases from V and 6 bases from J, with 9 bases in between. The CDR3 consists of 13 residues. In nucleotides, the CDR3 is TGTGCCAGCAGTTTACCTCGGGGTGATACGCAGTATTTT. Its translation: CASSLPRGDTQYF.

The V and J genes are TRBV10-3 and TRBJ1-2, with D possibly TRBD1 on 6 matching bases. Per the germline V gene, CDR1 is ENHRY and CDR2 is SYGVKD. CDR3 length: 14 residues. The V and J ends lost 4 bases and 7 bases respectively, with 16 bases between them. The CDR3 bases are TGTGCCATCAGTGGCAACCCCCTGGGGGCTGGCTACACCTTC. It is translated as CAISGNPLGAGYTF.

This chain uses TRBV30 with TRBJ1-5; no clear D gene. This CDR3 comprises 17 residues. Looked up from germline, CDR1 is GTSNPN and CDR2 is SVGIG (reference sequence). Trimming cost V 2 bases and J 0 bases, with 17 bases left between them. This CDR3 reads CAWSSPRRVYSNQPQHF. In DNA form, the CDR3 reads TGTGCCTGGAGTTCCCCGCGGAGGGTTTATAGCAATCAGCCCCAGCATTTT.

This clone was counted only a few times. Distinct nucleotide sequences in the sample also encode this CDR3. The chain couples TRBV27 to TRBJ1-2; D not certain. The CDR3 length is 13 residues. Deletions cut 2 bases from V and 1 base from J, with 5 bases between. Germline values: CDR1 MNHEY, CDR2 SMNVEV (reference sequence). The CDR3 DNA reads TGTGCCAGCAGTTTAACCAGTAACTATGGCTACACCTTC. Amino acids: CASSLTSNYGYTF.

The J gene is TRBJ2-1, the V gene TRBV10-3; D is uncertain. The V gene's germline CDR1 is ENHRY and CDR2 SYGVKD. This CDR3 is 13 amino acids long. V shed 2 bases and J shed 4 bases, with 6 bases lying between them. The CDR3 is CAISEPPYNEQFF. CDR3 bases: TGTGCCATCAGTGAGCCTCCTTACAATGAGCAGTTCTTC.

V gene TRBV19 combines with J gene TRBJ1-6, with 9 bases lining up with TRBD1. There are 15 residues in the CDR3. With 5 bases clipped from V and 11 bases from J, the junction kept 10 bases outside the gene matches. Germline V gene data show CDR1 as LNHDA and CDR2 as SQIVND (reference sequence). For the CDR3, the DNA is TGTGCCAGTAGTTATCTCACCGGGACAGGGCCACCCCTCCACTTT. As protein: CASSYLTGTGPPLHF.

The chain employs TRBV29-1 and TRBJ2-5; weak D call: TRBD1 (6 bases). The CDR3 is made up of 12 amino acids. Deletions cut 8 bases from V and 6 bases from J, with 16 bases between. CDR1 SQVTM and CDR2 ANQGSEA come from the germline V gene. CDR3 nucleotides: TGCAGCCCGGACCAGGGGCTGAAGACCCAGTACTTC. Translation: CSPDQGLKTQYF.

The rearrangement links TRBV19 to TRBJ2-7, with 10 bases identical to TRBD2. Germline lookup yields CDR1 LNHDA and CDR2 SQIVND (reference sequence). CDR3 length: 14 residues. The V and J ends lost 5 bases and 5 bases, in that order; junction bases with no gene match: 6. This chain's CDR3 is CASSVASGSNEQYF. CDR3 DNA sequence: TGTGCCAGTAGTGTGGCTAGCGGGAGTAACGAGCAGTACTTC.

The CDR3 nucleotides read TGTGCCAGTATTCAGGGACAGGGGGAATACGAGCAGTACTTC. It codes for CASIQGQGEYEQYF. The rearrangement uses TRBV7-9 and TRBJ2-7, with 11 bases identical to TRBD1. The CDR3 loop spans 14 amino acids. V trimming: 9 bases; J trimming: 4 bases; junction bases outside the gene matches: 8. Germline-derived CDR1 and CDR2 are SEHNR and FQNEAQ (reference sequence).

The chain employs TRBV19 and TRBJ2-3, with no clear D. The CDR3 is 16 amino acids. Germline CDR1 and CDR2: LNHDA and SQIVND (reference sequence). V lost 2 bases, J lost 2 bases, and 14 bases lay in between. The CDR3 region is CASSIQYYRNTDTQYF. The CDR3 region has the DNA TGTGCCAGTAGTATACAGTATTACAGAAACACAGATACGCAGTATTTT.

V and J are TRBV5-1 and TRBJ2-7; D uncertain. CDR1 is SGHRS and CDR2 is YFSETQ in the germline V gene. This CDR3 comprises 15 residues. The V and J ends lost 0 bases and 2 bases respectively, with 12 bases between them. CDR3 bases: TGCGCCAGCAGCTTGGTGTATCCAGTAACCTACGAGCAGTACTTC. This encodes CASSLVYPVTYEQYF. Based on the CDR3 plus reference TRBV5-1 and TRBJ2-7, the full variable domain is KAGVTQTPRYLIKTRGQQVTLSCSPISGHRSVSWYQQTPGQGLQFLFEYFSETQRNKGNFPGRFSGRQFSNSRSEMNVSTLELGDSALYLCASSLVYPVTYEQYFGPGTRLTVT.

The rearrangement uses TRBV19 and TRBJ2-7; D is possibly TRBD1 (6 bases). The V gene lost 3 bases and the J gene lost 5 bases, with 11 bases spanning the gap. This CDR3 has 13 residues. Germline V gives CDR1 LNHDA, CDR2 SQIVND (reference sequence). Written as DNA, the CDR3 is TGTGCCAGTAGTATGCAGGGGATAGACGAGCAGTACTTC. It codes for CASSMQGIDEQYF.

The J gene is TRBJ1-1, the V gene TRBV5-1; 7 bases match TRBD1. CDR1 is SGHRS and CDR2 is YFSETQ in the germline V gene. The CDR3 is made up of 14 amino acids. J was trimmed by 6 bases and V by 4 bases; bases with no gene match: 9. The CDR3: CASSLQDREAEAFF. Here the CDR3 DNA reads TGCGCCAGCAGCCTACAAGACAGGGAGGCTGAAGCTTTCTTT.

The chain is built from TRBV6-5 and TRBJ2-1; 9 positions agree with TRBD2. CDR3 length: 16 residues. V dropped 4 bases and J dropped 5; count of bases not matched to a gene: 9. Germline values: CDR1 MNHEY, CDR2 SVGAGI. CDR3 sequence (DNA): TGTGCCAGCAGTTCAGTTCTAGCGGGGTTTAACAATGAGCAGTTCTTC. Its protein product is CASSSVLAGFNNEQFF.